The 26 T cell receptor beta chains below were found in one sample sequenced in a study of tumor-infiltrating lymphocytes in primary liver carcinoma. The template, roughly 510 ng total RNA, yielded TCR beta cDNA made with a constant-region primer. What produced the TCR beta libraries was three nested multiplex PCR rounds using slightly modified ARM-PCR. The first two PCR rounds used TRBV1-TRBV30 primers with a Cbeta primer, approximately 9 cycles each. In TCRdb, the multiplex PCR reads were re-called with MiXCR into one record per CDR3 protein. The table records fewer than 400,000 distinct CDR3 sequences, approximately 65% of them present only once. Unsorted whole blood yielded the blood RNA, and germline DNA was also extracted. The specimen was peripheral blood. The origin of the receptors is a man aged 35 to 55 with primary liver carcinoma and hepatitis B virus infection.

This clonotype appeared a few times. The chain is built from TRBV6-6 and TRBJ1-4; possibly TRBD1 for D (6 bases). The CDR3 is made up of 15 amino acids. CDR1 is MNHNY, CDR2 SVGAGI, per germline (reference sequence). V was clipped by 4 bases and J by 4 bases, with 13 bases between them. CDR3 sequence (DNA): TGTGCCAGCAGTTTCCAAAGGACAGTTAATGAAAAACTGTTTTTT. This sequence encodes CASSFQRTVNEKLFF.

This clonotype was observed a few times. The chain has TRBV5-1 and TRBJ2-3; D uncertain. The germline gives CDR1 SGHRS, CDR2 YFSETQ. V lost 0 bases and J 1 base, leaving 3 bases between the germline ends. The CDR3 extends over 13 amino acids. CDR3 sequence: CASSLDGTDTQYF. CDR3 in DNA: TGCGCCAGCAGCTTGGATGGCACAGATACGCAGTATTTT. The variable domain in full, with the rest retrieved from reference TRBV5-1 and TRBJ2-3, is KAGVTQTPRYLIKTRGQQVTLSCSPISGHRSVSWYQQTPGQGLQFLFEYFSETQRNKGNFPGRFSGRQFSNSRSEMNVSTLELGDSALYLCASSLDGTDTQYFGPGTRLTVL.

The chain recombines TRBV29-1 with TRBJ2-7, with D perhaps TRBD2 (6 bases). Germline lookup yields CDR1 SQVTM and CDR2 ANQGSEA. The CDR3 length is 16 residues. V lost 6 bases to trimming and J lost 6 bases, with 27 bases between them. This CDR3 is CSVASRVDYSTGEQYF. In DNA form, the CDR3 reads TGCAGCGTGGCTTCCCGAGTGGACTACAGCACGGGCGAGCAGTACTTC.

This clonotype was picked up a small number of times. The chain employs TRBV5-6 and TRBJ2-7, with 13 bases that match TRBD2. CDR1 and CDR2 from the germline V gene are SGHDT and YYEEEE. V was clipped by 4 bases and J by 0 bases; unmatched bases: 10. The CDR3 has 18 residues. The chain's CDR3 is CASSRGLAGVLSSYEQYF. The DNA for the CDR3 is TGTGCCAGCAGCCGAGGACTAGCGGGAGTCCTCAGCTCCTACGAGCAGTACTTC.

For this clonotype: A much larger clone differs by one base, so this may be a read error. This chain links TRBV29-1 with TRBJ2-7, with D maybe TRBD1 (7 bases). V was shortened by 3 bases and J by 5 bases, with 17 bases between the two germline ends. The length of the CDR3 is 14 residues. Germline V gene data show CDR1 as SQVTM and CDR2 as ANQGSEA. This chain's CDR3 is CSVERQGGGHEQYF. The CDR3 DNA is TGCAGCGTTGAGCGGCAGGGGGGTGGTCACGAGCAGTACTTC.

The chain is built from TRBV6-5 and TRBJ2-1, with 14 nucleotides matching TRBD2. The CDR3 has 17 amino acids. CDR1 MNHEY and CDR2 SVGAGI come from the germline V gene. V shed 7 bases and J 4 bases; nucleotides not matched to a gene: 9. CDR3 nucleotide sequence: TGTGCCAGCACCGGGACTAGCGGGGGTGTGGTGTACAATGAGCAGTTCTTC. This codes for CASTGTSGGVVYNEQFF.

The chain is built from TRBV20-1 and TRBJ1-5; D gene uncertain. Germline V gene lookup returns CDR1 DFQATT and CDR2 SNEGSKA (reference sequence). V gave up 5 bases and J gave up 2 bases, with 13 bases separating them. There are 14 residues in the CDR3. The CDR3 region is CSAPRPSGNQPQHF. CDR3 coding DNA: TGCAGTGCTCCCCGGCCGAGCGGCAATCAGCCCCAGCATTTT.

CDR3 sequence reads: CASSYSAKSYNEQFF. CDR3 nucleotides: TGTGCCAGCAGTTACTCGGCCAAATCCTACAATGAGCAGTTCTTC. The chain employs TRBV6-2 or TRBV6-3 and TRBJ2-1; no firm D call. Between the trimmed V and J ends, which lost 0 bases and 1 base, there was a span of 7 bases. CDR1 is MNHEY, CDR2 SVGEGT, per germline. The CDR3 is made up of 15 amino acids.

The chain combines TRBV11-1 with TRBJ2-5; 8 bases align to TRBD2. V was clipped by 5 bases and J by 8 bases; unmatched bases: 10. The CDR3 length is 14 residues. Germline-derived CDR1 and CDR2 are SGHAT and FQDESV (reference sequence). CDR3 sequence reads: CASSIREGRDTQYF. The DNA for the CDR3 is TGTGCCAGCAGCATTCGGGAGGGCCGTGATACCCAGTACTTC.

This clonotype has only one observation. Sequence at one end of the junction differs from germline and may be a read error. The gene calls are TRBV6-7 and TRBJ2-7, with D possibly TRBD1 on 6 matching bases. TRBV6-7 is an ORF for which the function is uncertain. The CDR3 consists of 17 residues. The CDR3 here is CTSSSLRTVASSYEQYF. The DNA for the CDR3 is TGTACCAGCAGTTCCCTAAGGACAGTTGCTAGCTCCTACGAGCAGTACTTC.

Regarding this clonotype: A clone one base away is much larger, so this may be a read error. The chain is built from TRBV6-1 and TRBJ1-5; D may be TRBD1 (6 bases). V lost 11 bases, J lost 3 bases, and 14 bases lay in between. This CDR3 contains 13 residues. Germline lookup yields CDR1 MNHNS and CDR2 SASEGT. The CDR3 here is CAGKEGDNQPQHF. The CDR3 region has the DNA TGTGCCGGTAAAGAGGGGGACAATCAGCCCCAGCATTTT.

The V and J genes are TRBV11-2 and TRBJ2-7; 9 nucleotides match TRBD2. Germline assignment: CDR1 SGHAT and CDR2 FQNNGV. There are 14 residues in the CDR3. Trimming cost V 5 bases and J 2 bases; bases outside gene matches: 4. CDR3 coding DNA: TGTGCCAGCAGCGTTAGCGGGAGTGCCTACGAGCAGTACTTC. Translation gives CASSVSGSAYEQYF.

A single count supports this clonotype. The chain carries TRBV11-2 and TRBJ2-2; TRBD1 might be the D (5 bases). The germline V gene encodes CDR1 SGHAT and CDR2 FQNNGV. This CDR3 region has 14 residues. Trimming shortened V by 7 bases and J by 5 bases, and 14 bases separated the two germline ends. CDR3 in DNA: TGTGCCAGCAACCAGGGTTTAGTAACCGGGGAGCTGTTTTTT. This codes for CASNQGLVTGELFF. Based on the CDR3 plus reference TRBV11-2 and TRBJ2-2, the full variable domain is EAGVAQSPRYKIIEKRQSVAFWCNPISGHATLYWYQQILGQGPKLLIQFQNNGVVDDSQLPKDRFSAERLKGVDSTLKIQPAKLEDSAVYLCASNQGLVTGELFFGEGSRLTVL.

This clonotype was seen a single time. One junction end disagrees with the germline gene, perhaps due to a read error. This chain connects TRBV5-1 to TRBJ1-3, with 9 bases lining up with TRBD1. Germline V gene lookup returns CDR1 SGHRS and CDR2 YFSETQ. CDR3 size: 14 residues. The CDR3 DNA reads TGCGCCAGCAGCTTGAGACAGGGGGACAACACCACATATTTT. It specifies CASSLRQGDNTTYF. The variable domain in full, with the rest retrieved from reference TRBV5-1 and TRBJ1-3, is KAGVTQTPRYLIKTRGQQVTLSCSPISGHRSVSWYQQTPGQGLQFLFEYFSETQRNKGNFPGRFSGRQFSNSRSEMNVSTLELGDSALYLCASSLRQGDNTTYFGEGSWLTVV.

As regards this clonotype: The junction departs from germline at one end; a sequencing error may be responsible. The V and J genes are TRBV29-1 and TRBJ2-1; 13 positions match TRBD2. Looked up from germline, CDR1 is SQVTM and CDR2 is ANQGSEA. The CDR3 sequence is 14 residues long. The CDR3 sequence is CIVTGTSGNNEQFF. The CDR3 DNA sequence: TGCATCGTTACTGGGACTAGCGGGAACAATGAGCAGTTCTTC.

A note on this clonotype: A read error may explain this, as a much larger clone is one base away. Written as DNA, the CDR3 is TGTGCCAGCAGTACCACTACAGGGTTTAATGAGCATTTCTTC. The encoded protein is CASSTTTGFNEHFF. The chain combines TRBV12-3 or TRBV12-4 with TRBJ2-1; TRBD1 is a possible D gene (6 bases). This CDR3 is built from 14 residues.

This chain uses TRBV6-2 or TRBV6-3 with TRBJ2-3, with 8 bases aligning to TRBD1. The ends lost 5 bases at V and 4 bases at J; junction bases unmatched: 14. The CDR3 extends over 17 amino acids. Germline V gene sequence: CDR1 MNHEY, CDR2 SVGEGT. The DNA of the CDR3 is TGTGCCAGCAGTCATACCCGGACAGGGATGGTGGCAGATACGCAGTATTTT. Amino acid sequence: CASSHTRTGMVADTQYF.

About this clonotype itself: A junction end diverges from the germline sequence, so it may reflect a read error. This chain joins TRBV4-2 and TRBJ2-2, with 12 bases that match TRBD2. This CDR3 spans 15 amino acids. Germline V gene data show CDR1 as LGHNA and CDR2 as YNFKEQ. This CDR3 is CASGHGLAGTGELFF. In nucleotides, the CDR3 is TGTGCCAGCGGCCATGGACTAGCGGGAACCGGGGAGCTGTTTTTT.

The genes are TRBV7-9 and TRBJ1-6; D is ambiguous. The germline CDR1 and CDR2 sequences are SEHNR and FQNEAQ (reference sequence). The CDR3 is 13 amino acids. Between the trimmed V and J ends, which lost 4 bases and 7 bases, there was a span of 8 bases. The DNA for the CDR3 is TGTGCCAGCAGCTCCAGAGAAAATTCACCCCTCCACTTT. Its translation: CASSSRENSPLHF.

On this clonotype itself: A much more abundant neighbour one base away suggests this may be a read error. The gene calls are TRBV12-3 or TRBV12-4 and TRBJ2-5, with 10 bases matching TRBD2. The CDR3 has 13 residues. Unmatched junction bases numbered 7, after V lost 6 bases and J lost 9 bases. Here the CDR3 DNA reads TGTGCCAGCAGGCGGGGACTAGCGAGACCCCAGTACTTC. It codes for CASRRGLARPQYF.

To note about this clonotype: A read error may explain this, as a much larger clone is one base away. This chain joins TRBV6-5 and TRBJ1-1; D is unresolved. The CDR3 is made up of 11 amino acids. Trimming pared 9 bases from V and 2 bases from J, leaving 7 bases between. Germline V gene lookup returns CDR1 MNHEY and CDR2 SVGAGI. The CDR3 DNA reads TGTGCCAGGAGCTATAACACTGAAGCTTTCTTT. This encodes CARSYNTEAFF.

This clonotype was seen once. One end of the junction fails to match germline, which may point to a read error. CDR3 DNA sequence: TGTACCAGCAGCCACCCTGCCGGGACAGAAGGTGAAAAACTGTTTTTT. Its protein product is CTSSHPAGTEGEKLFF. V gene TRBV5-6 combines with J gene TRBJ1-4, with 7 positions matching TRBD1. The CDR3 extends over 16 amino acids. Per germline, CDR1 SGHDT and CDR2 YYEEEE.

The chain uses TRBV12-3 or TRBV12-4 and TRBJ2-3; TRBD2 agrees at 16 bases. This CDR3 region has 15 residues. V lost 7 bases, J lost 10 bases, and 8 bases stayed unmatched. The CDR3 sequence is CASTRGLAGGGAQYF. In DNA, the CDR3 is TGTGCCAGCACCAGGGGACTAGCGGGAGGGGGGGCGCAGTATTTT.

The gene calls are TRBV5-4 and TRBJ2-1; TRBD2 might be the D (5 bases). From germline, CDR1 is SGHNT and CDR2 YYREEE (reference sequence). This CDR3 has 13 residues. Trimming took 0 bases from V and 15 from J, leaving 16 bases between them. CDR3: CASSLAGFEARFF. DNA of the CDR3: TGTGCCAGCAGCTTGGCGGGATTCGAAGCGCGGTTCTTC.

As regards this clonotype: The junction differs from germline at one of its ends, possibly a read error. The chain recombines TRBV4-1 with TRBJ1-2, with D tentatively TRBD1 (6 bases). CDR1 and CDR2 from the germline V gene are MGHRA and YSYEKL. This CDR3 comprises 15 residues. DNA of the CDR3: TGCGCCAGCAGCCAAGGCGAAACAGGGAGATATGACTACACCTTC. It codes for CASSQGETGRYDYTF.

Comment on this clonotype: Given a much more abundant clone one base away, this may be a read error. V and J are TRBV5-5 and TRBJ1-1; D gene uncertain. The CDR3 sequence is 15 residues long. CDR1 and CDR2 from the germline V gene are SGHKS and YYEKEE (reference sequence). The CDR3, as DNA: TGTACCAGCAGCTCCTACGATTTGCGGGGCACTGAAGCTTTCTTT. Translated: CTSSSYDLRGTEAFF.